This T cell receptor beta chain was recorded in a study of cytomegalovirus exposure and HLA in healthy donors. General study points: There was a cluster of highly shared sequence variants that was likely a sequencing artifact. In a later analysis, across HLA loci, associated TCR counts were highest for DRB1, lowest for HLA-C. A later analysis linked a missense variant in DCLRE1C to the trimming of TCR beta V and J genes. Most of the TCR beta V segments (in an earlier analysis) were productive either about 90% or about 30% of the time.

This CDR3 region has 14 residues. The ends were cut back, 0 bases at V and 0 bases at J, with 6 bases in the middle. The germline V gene encodes CDR1 SGHRS and CDR2 YFSETQ. The PCR ran on 60 Vbeta and 13 Jbeta primers. Clones were sequenced by immunoSEQ multiplex PCR, and TCRdb holds only the in-frame ones, with some missing. The profile covers some 200,000 clones, with over 75% appearing a single time and 3.8% taken by the ten largest. In its sample, this clone was seen once. The antigen is undetermined. Input material: PBMCs. The source is a man over 45 in good health and CMV-seronegative. J is TRBJ1-2 and V is TRBV5-1, with D unclear. This CDR3 reads CASSLDPANYGYTF. CDR3 in DNA: TGCGCCAGCAGCTTGGATCCAGCTAACTATGGCTACACCTTC.